These T cell receptor beta chains were read from a single sample in a study of radiotherapy plus CTLA-4 blockade in lung cancer. Some clones are missing from TCRdb's copy, which holds only in-frame ones; the method was immunoSEQ multiplex PCR. Counted here are about 3,100 clones, around 82% occurring once; the ten biggest clones make up 4% to 5%. This material consisted of tumor tissue, taken from a patient treated with radiotherapy plus ipilimumab. These receptors all come from a human donor with non-small cell lung cancer that progressed on radiotherapy plus ipilimumab. Each CDR3 is given with its conserved first and last residue. The D gene is left open where the match is weak. The listing skips clone size in some rows; elsewhere it reads once, few, many or a size class.

V gene	clone size	J gene	D gene	CDR3 DNA	CDR3 protein
TRBV4-1	.	TRBJ1-2	.	TGCGCCAGCAGCCAAGATCTGTATTGGGTTAATGATGGCTACACCTTC	CASSQDLYWVNDGYTF
TRBV5-4	.	TRBJ2-2	.	TGTGCCAGCAGCTTGCCGAACACCGGGGAGCTGTTTTTT	CASSLPNTGELFF
TRBV11-2	few	TRBJ1-1	TRBD1	TGTGCCAGCAGCTCGGACAGGGAAAGAACTGAAGCTTTCTTT	CASSSDRERTEAFF
TRBV4-1	.	TRBJ2-5	.	TGCGCCAGCAGCCAAGGGCTAGAAGAGACCCAGTACTTC	CASSQGLEETQYF
TRBV5-1	.	TRBJ1-6	TRBD1	TGCGCCAGCAGCCCCGGACAGGGGTTGGGTCCCAATTCACCCCTCCACTTT	CASSPGQGLGPNSPLHF
TRBV9	.	TRBJ1-5	.	TGTGCCAGCAGCGTAGGTGGGCCCAATCAGCCCCAGCATTTT	CASSVGGPNQPQHF
TRBV6-5	.	TRBJ1-1	TRBD1	TGTGCCAGCAAATTCGGACAGGGATTGAGGACTGAAGCTTTCTTT	CASKFGQGLRTEAFF
TRBV5-1	.	TRBJ2-3	TRBD1	TGCGCCAGCAGCTTGACAGGGGGTCGCGCAGATACGCAGTATTTT	CASSLTGGRADTQYF
TRBV11-1	.	TRBJ1-2	.	TGTGCCAGCAGCTTAGGAGCTCAGATTAACTATGGCTACACCTTC	CASSLGAQINYGYTF
TRBV5-1	once	TRBJ2-7	.	TGCGCCAGCAGCTTCGGTTCCTACGAGCAGTACTTC	CASSFGSYEQYF
TRBV6-1	.	TRBJ2-3	TRBD2	TGTGCCAGCAGACTAGCGGGGGGCATAGATACACAGTATTTT	CASRLAGGIDTQYF
TRBV12-5	few	TRBJ2-6	.	TGTGCTAGTGGAATAGGGAACTCTGGGGCCAACGTCCTGACTTTC	CASGIGNSGANVLTF
TRBV28	.	TRBJ2-3	.	TGTGCCAGCAGTTTAGGGGGGGGCGGCACAGATACGCAGTATTTT	CASSLGGGGTDTQYF
TRBV4-3	.	TRBJ2-5	.	TGCGCCAGCAGCCAAGAAGGAGTTAGCGGCGAGACCCAGTACTTC	CASSQEGVSGETQYF
TRBV25-1	.	TRBJ1-2	.	TGTGCCAGCAGTGAAGAAGGCGGCCCCTATGGCTACACCTTC	CASSEEGGPYGYTF
TRBV6-6	.	TRBJ1-2	TRBD1	TGTGCCAGCAGTTATTACGTGGACAGGCTCTACACCTTC	CASSYYVDRLYTF
TRBV10-3	.	TRBJ2-7	.	TGTGCCATCAGCTCCCGGACCACTAAACCCTACGAGCAGTACTTC	CAISSRTTKPYEQYF